These T cell receptor beta chains were read from a single sample in a study of T cell responses to AZD1222 COVID-19 vaccine. TCRdb keeps only in-frame clones here, not all; method: immunoSEQ multiplex PCR. This sample has roughly 130,000 clones, with about 90% found just once. This sample comprised peripheral blood, obtained on day 0 of AZD1222 vaccination. These receptors were obtained from an adult in good health. CDR3s include the opening cysteine and the closing phenylalanine or tryptophan. The D gene is left open where the match is weak. For some rows the clone size is stated as once, few or many, or as a class when expanded; others skip it.

j_call: TRBJ1-1; clone_size: .; v_call: TRBV5-1; d_call: .; cdr3_aa: CASSLVGRLNTEAFF; cdr3_nt: TGCGCCAGCAGCTTAGTAGGAAGATTGAACACTGAAGCTTTCTTT
j_call: TRBJ2-6; clone_size: .; v_call: TRBV9; d_call: TRBD1; cdr3_aa: CASSVTGGSGANVLTF; cdr3_nt: TGTGCCAGCAGCGTAACAGGGGGTTCTGGGGCCAACGTCCTGACTTTC
j_call: TRBJ2-7; clone_size: .; v_call: TRBV11-1; d_call: .; cdr3_aa: CASSLGPTEYEQYF; cdr3_nt: TGTGCCAGCAGCTTAGGACCGACAGAGTACGAGCAGTACTTC
j_call: TRBJ1-1; clone_size: once; v_call: TRBV11-1; d_call: .; cdr3_aa: CASSLQGGNTEAFF; cdr3_nt: TGTGCCAGCAGTTTACAGGGAGGGAACACTGAAGCTTTCTTT
j_call: TRBJ2-7; clone_size: .; v_call: TRBV19; d_call: .; cdr3_aa: CASSLQAGTPTYEQYF; cdr3_nt: TGTGCCAGTAGTCTTCAGGCTGGGACACCTACCTACGAGCAGTACTTC
j_call: TRBJ1-6; clone_size: .; v_call: TRBV28; d_call: .; cdr3_aa: CASSLGGVENSPLHF; cdr3_nt: TGTGCCAGCAGTTTGGGCGGAGTGGAGAATTCACCCCTCCACTTT
j_call: TRBJ2-2; clone_size: .; v_call: TRBV7-3; d_call: TRBD1; cdr3_aa: CASSWGQRSSGELFF; cdr3_nt: TGTGCCAGCAGCTGGGGACAGAGAAGTTCCGGGGAGCTGTTTTTT
j_call: TRBJ2-7; clone_size: once; v_call: TRBV28; d_call: .; cdr3_aa: CASSPGTDSDEQYF; cdr3_nt: TGTGCCAGCAGCCCGGGGACCGATTCGGACGAGCAGTACTTC
j_call: TRBJ2-1; clone_size: .; v_call: TRBV5-1; d_call: TRBD1; cdr3_aa: CASSFSDRGYEQFF; cdr3_nt: TGCGCCAGCAGCTTCTCGGACAGGGGTTATGAGCAGTTCTTC
j_call: TRBJ1-4; clone_size: .; v_call: TRBV23-1; d_call: .; cdr3_aa: CATPTAPATNEKLFF; cdr3_nt: TGCGCCACCCCGACAGCCCCCGCAACTAATGAAAAACTGTTTTTT
j_call: TRBJ2-1; clone_size: .; v_call: TRBV15; d_call: .; cdr3_aa: CATSRDLGGGSNEQFF; cdr3_nt: TGTGCCACCAGCAGAGATCTTGGAGGGGGCTCGAATGAGCAGTTCTTC
j_call: TRBJ1-2; clone_size: .; v_call: TRBV9; d_call: .; cdr3_aa: CASSEGGGLGYTF; cdr3_nt: TGTGCCAGCAGCGAAGGGGGGGGACTTGGCTACACCTTC
j_call: TRBJ2-7; clone_size: once; v_call: TRBV28; d_call: TRBD1; cdr3_aa: CASRTGSSYEQYF; cdr3_nt: TGTGCCAGCAGGACAGGGAGCTCCTACGAGCAGTACTTC
j_call: TRBJ1-1; clone_size: few; v_call: TRBV7-9; d_call: .; cdr3_aa: CASSFSQPQNTEAFF; cdr3_nt: TGTGCCAGCAGCTTCAGCCAGCCTCAGAACACTGAAGCTTTCTTT
j_call: TRBJ1-1; clone_size: few; v_call: TRBV7-6; d_call: .; cdr3_aa: CASSGGGAEAFF; cdr3_nt: TGTGCCAGCTCGGGTGGAGGGGCTGAAGCTTTCTTT
j_call: TRBJ2-2; clone_size: .; v_call: TRBV4-3; d_call: .; cdr3_aa: CASSPSVVPGELFF; cdr3_nt: TGCGCCAGCAGCCCAAGTGTGGTTCCCGGGGAGCTGTTTTTT
j_call: TRBJ1-1; clone_size: .; v_call: TRBV6-5; d_call: .; cdr3_aa: CASSYGQGLNTEAFF; cdr3_nt: TGTGCCAGCAGTTACGGGCAGGGCCTAAACACTGAAGCTTTCTTT
j_call: TRBJ2-5; clone_size: .; v_call: TRBV30; d_call: .; cdr3_aa: CAWSEDTNLAETQYF; cdr3_nt: TGTGCCTGGAGTGAGGACACCAATCTGGCAGAGACCCAGTACTTC
j_call: TRBJ2-7; clone_size: .; v_call: TRBV10-3; d_call: .; cdr3_aa: CAISSKTGFVSSYEQYF; cdr3_nt: TGTGCCATCAGCAGTAAGACAGGTTTCGTTAGCTCCTACGAGCAGTACTTC
j_call: TRBJ2-5; clone_size: .; v_call: TRBV28; d_call: .; cdr3_aa: CASSSSEETQYF; cdr3_nt: TGTGCCAGCAGTTCTAGTGAGGAGACCCAGTACTTC
j_call: TRBJ2-3; clone_size: .; v_call: TRBV5-1; d_call: TRBD1; cdr3_aa: CASSPRRVSGTVTDTQYF; cdr3_nt: TGCGCCAGCAGCCCGAGGCGCGTTTCCGGGACAGTCACAGATACGCAGTATTTT
j_call: TRBJ2-3; clone_size: .; v_call: TRBV7-9; d_call: .; cdr3_aa: CASSNKVGLSTDTQYF; cdr3_nt: TGTGCCAGCAGCAATAAGGTCGGACTTAGCACAGATACGCAGTATTTT
j_call: TRBJ2-7; clone_size: few; v_call: TRBV9; d_call: .; cdr3_aa: CASSVGGADVQYF; cdr3_nt: TGTGCCAGCAGCGTAGGGGGGGCCGATGTGCAGTACTTC
j_call: TRBJ1-1; clone_size: .; v_call: TRBV11-1; d_call: .; cdr3_aa: CASSINGRGNTEAFF; cdr3_nt: TGTGCCAGCAGCATAAATGGCAGGGGGAACACTGAAGCTTTCTTT
j_call: TRBJ2-1; clone_size: .; v_call: TRBV28; d_call: .; cdr3_aa: CGGGGPGVNEQFF; cdr3_nt: TGTGGTGGGGGCGGACCCGGGGTTAATGAGCAGTTCTTC
j_call: TRBJ2-1; clone_size: .; v_call: TRBV4-3; d_call: TRBD2; cdr3_aa: CASSQGTSGRGDNEQFF; cdr3_nt: TGCGCCAGCAGCCAAGGGACTAGCGGGAGGGGGGACAATGAGCAGTTCTTC